This note documents a single TCR beta chain sequence. This record comes from a study of blood T cell repertoires in COVID-19. Whole-study context: Italy, Spain and the United States were the sources of the convalescent and acute COVID-19 samples. T cells, B-cell-depleted T cells, or PBMCs supplied cDNA or gDNA.

In germline, CDR1 is SGHRS, CDR2 YFSETQ. The CDR3 is 13 amino acids. V was cut by 0 bases and J by 3 bases, with 4 bases left in between. How the authors handled the data: Amplifying reference gene primers gave estimates of nucleated cell counts. Profiling relied on immunoSEQ multiplex PCR, and the TCRdb table lists in-frame clones only, not all of them. Clone size and V and J calls were adopted from that table, with D and trimming inferred from the DNA. Of roughly 280,000 clones listed, 80% to 90% were seen once; the top ten hold under 2.5%. Sequencing was carried out using PBMCs or T cells enriched from blood (not recorded which). J is TRBJ2-4 and V is TRBV5-1, with D unresolved. This TCR came from a woman aged 18-30 years who had recovered from COVID-19. This CDR3 reads CASSLGGKNIQYF. The CDR3 DNA follows: TGCGCCAGCAGCTTGGGCGGCAAAAACATTCAGTACTTC.